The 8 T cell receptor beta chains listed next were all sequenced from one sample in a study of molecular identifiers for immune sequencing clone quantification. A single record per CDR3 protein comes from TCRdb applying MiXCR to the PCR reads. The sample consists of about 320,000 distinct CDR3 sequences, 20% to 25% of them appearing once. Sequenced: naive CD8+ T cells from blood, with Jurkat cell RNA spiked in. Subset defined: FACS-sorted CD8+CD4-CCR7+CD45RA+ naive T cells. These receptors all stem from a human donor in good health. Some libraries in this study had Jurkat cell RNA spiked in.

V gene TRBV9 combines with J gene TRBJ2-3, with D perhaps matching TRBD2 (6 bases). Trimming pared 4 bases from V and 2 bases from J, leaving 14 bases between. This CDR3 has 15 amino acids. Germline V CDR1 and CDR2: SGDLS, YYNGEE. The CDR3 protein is CASSYTGADTDTQYF. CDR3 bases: TGTGCCAGCAGCTACACGGGAGCAGACACAGATACGCAGTATTTT. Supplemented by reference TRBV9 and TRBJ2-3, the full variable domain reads DSGVTQTPKHLITATGQRVTLRCSPRSGDLSVYWYQQSLDQGLQFLIQYYNGEERAKGNILERFSAQQFPDLHSELNLSSLELGDSALYFCASSYTGADTDTQYFGPGTRLTVL.

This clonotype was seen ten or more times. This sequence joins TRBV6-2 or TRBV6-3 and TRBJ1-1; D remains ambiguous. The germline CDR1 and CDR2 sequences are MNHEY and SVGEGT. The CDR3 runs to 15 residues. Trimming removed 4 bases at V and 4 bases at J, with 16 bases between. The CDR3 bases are TGTGCCAGCAGTTCGGGTCAGTATGAAGTCACTGAAGCTTTCTTT. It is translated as CASSSGQYEVTEAFF.

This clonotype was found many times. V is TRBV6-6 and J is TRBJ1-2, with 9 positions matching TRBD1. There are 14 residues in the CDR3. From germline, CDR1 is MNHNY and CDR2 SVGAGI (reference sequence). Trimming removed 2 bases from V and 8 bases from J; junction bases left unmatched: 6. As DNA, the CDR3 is TGTGCCAGCAGTTACATGGGACAGGGTACCGGCTACACCTTC. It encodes CASSYMGQGTGYTF.

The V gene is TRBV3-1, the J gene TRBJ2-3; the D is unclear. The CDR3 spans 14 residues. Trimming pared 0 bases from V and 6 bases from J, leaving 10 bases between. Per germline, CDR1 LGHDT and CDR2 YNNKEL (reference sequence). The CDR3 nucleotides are TGTGCCAGCAGCCAAGATAATTCGGAGGATACGCAGTATTTT. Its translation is CASSQDNSEDTQYF.

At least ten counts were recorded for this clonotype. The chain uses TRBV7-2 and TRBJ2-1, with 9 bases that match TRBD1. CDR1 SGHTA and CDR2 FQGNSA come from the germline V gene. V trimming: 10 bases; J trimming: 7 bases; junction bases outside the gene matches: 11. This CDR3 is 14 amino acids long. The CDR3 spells CATPDRGVGNEQFF. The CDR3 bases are TGTGCCACCCCGGACAGGGGCGTCGGTAATGAGCAGTTCTTC.

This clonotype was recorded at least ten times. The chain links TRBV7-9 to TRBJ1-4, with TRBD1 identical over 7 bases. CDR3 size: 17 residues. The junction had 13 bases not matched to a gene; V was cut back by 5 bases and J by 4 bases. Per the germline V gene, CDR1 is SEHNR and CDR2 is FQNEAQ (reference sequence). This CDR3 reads CASSARPSTGINEKLFF. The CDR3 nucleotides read TGTGCCAGCAGCGCCCGCCCTTCGACAGGGATTAATGAAAAACTGTTTTTT.

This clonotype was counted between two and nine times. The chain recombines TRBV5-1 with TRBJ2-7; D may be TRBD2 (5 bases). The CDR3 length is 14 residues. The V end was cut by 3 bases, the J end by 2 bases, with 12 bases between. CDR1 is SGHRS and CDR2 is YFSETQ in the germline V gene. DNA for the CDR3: TGCGCCAGCAGCTATGAGGGATGGGCCTACGAGCAGTACTTC. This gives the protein CASSYEGWAYEQYF.

This chain's CDR3 is CASSLSEQGTDYGYTF. As DNA, the CDR3 is TGTGCCAGCAGCTTATCGGAACAGGGTACTGACTATGGCTACACCTTC. V and J are TRBV7-9 and TRBJ1-2; D is possibly TRBD1 (6 bases). The V end was cut by 2 bases, the J end by 3 bases, with 16 bases between. Germline V gives CDR1 SEHNR, CDR2 FQNEAQ (reference sequence). This CDR3 region has 16 residues. Looking up the rest from reference TRBV7-9 and TRBJ1-2 gives the full variable domain: DTGVSQNPRHKITKRGQNVTFRCDPISEHNRLYWYRQTLGQGPEFLTYFQNEAQLEKSRLLSDRFSAERPKGSFSTLEIQRTEQGDSAMYLCASSLSEQGTDYGYTFGSGTRLTVV.